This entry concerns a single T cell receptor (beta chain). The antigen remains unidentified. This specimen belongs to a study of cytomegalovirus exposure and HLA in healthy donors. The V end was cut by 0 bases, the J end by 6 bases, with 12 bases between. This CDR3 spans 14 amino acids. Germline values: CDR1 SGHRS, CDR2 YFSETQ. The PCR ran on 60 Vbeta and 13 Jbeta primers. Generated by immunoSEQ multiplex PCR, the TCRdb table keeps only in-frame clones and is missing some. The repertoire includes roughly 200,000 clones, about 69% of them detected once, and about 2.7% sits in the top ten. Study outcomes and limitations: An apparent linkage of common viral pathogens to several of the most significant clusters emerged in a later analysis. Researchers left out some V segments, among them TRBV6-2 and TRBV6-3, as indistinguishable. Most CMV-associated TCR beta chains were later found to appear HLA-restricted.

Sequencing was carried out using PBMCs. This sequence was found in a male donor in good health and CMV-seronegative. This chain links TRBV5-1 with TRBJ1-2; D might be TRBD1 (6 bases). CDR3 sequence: CASSLGGLPNGYTF. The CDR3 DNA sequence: TGCGCCAGCAGCTTGGGGGGGCTCCCCAATGGCTACACCTTC.